One sample yielded the 8 T cell receptor beta chains listed below, sequenced in a study of control samples from healthy donors and cancer patients (dated by TCRdb to the early 2020s). The method was the immunoSEQ multiplex PCR assay. Imported from immuneACCESS, the table was reduced by TCRdb to in-frame sequences with V and J called. These copies leave out some clones; in studies compared against another copy, an unresolved V gene accounts for under half, and the cause of the remainder is not known. For this sample there are about 160,000 clones; approximately 94% appear just once. In total, the top ten clones hold 12% to 15% of the sample. Source material: PBMCs. Receptors originate from a man in his sixties with colorectal cancer.

V and J are TRBV18 and TRBJ2-1, with 15 bases fitting TRBD2. V was pared by 1 base and J by 7 bases, with 8 bases of the junction left unmatched. Germline V gene sequence: CDR1 KGHSH, CDR2 LQKENI. This CDR3 is 18 amino acids long. The CDR3 loop reads CASSPRTSGGAIGNEQFF. CDR3 nucleotide sequence: TGTGCCAGCTCACCACGGACTAGCGGGGGGGCTATAGGAAATGAGCAGTTCTTC.

The chain joins TRBV19 to TRBJ1-2; 8 positions match TRBD1. There are 12 residues in the CDR3. Germline CDR1 and CDR2: LNHDA and SQIVND (reference sequence). With 10 bases clipped from V and 8 bases from J, the junction kept 9 bases outside the gene matches. The CDR3 region is CATASGGGGYTF. CDR3 sequence (DNA): TGTGCCACCGCCTCAGGGGGCGGGGGCTACACCTTC.

Note on this clone: A much larger clone is a single base away; this may be a read error. Other DNA variants within this sample encode the same CDR3. The genes are TRBV19 and TRBJ1-5; D unresolved. The CDR3 is 13 amino acids. Trimming removed 1 base at V and 4 bases at J, with 5 bases between. Per the germline V gene, CDR1 is LNHDA and CDR2 is SQIVND (reference sequence). The CDR3 region is CASSIGGNQPQHF. For the CDR3, the DNA is TGTGCCAGTAGTATAGGGGGAAATCAGCCCCAGCATTTT. Drawing the rest from reference TRBV19 and TRBJ1-5, the complete variable domain is DGGITQSPKYLFRKEGQNVTLSCEQNLNHDAMYWYRQDPGQGLRLIYYSQIVNDFQKGDIAEGYSVSREKKESFPLTVTSAQKNPTAFYLCASSIGGNQPQHFGDGTRLSIL.

The V call is TRBV30, the J call TRBJ1-4, with a possible D match to TRBD1 (6 bases). V was shortened by 3 bases and J by 7 bases, with 9 bases between the two germline ends. Germline assignment: CDR1 GTSNPN and CDR2 SVGIG (reference sequence). The CDR3 extends over 12 amino acids. This CDR3 is CAWRGGSEKLFF. For the CDR3, the DNA is TGTGCCTGGAGAGGGGGGAGTGAAAAACTGTTTTTT.

The J gene is TRBJ2-7, the V gene TRBV6-5; no firm D call. Germline V CDR1 and CDR2: MNHEY, SVGAGI. This CDR3 contains 11 residues. Trimming took off 10 bases at V and 0 bases at J, with 7 bases between the two ends. CDR3 region: CATHSSYEQYF. Written as DNA, the CDR3 is TGTGCCACTCACAGCTCCTACGAGCAGTACTTC.

The rearrangement links TRBV30 to TRBJ2-3; TRBD1 might be the D (5 bases). The CDR3 totals 14 residues. CDR1 and CDR2 (germline): GTSNPN, SVGIG (reference sequence). V was cut by 0 bases and J by 5 bases, with 12 bases left in between. The CDR3 sequence is CAWSVGQGGDTQYF. CDR3 DNA: TGTGCCTGGAGTGTAGGCCAGGGCGGAGATACGCAGTATTTT.

The chain uses TRBV7-9 and TRBJ1-5; D call uncertain. Trimming pared 5 bases from V and 4 bases from J, leaving 9 bases between. The CDR3 covers 13 residues. In germline, CDR1 is SEHNR, CDR2 FQNEAQ (reference sequence). The DNA for the CDR3 is TGTGCCAGCAGCCTCGGAATTAATCAGCCCCAGCATTTT. This codes for CASSLGINQPQHF.

V and J are TRBV6-5 and TRBJ1-4; D gene unclear. The CDR3 has 16 amino acids. CDR1 MNHEY and CDR2 SVGAGI come from the germline V gene. V gave up 0 bases and J gave up 1 base, with 9 bases separating them. The CDR3: CASSYSTGLTNEKLFF. In DNA form, the CDR3 reads TGTGCCAGCAGTTACTCGACGGGGTTAACTAATGAAAAACTGTTTTTT.